One sample yielded the 18 T cell receptor beta chains listed below, sequenced in a study of human T cells and chemical hapten exposure (dated by TCRdb to about 2021). The sample's time point, from its label and the paper: patch test 2, 6 weeks after DPC sensitization. The intended sense of this specimen's treatment or condition label: therapeutic diphenylcyclopropenone sensitization with weekly scalp DPC. Receptors were amplified or captured by RACE. The sequencing machine was a NextSeq 500. The raw public data were reprocessed by TCRdb itself: fastp quality trimming at Q25, MiXCR clonotype calling, in-frame beta chains only. CDR3 protein duplicates are merged, each entry listing the most common genes and DNA. For this sample there are 84,000 or so distinct CDR3 sequences; roughly a tenth appear just once. Together, the top ten hold 2.5% of the sample. The source material was whole blood, sampled in connection with sensitization to the hapten diphenylcyclopropenone (DPC). These receptors came from a woman in her 30s with alopecia areata. Some clones in this sample may be carry-over from other donors' samples.

As regards this clonotype: Given a much more abundant clone one base away, this may be a read error. This likely comes from a read error, as the CDR3 has no conserved phenylalanine or tryptophan at its end. The chain recombines TRBV7-8 with TRBJ2-5, with 7 bases identical to TRBD1. The J segment lost 3 bases and the V segment lost 2 bases, leaving 6 bases of the junction unmatched. The CDR3 runs to 15 residues. CDR1 is SGHVS, CDR2 FQNEAQ, per germline. The CDR3 is CASSLNDREEETQYY. CDR3 bases: TGTGCCAGCAGCTTAAACGACAGGGAAGAAGAGACCCAGTACTAC.

This clonotype occurred many times. The chain couples TRBV7-6 to TRBJ2-7, with TRBD1 matching 11 bases. The V and J ends lost 2 bases and 3 bases, in that order; junction bases with no gene match: 12. The CDR3 is 18 amino acids. Per the germline V gene, CDR1 is SGHVS and CDR2 is FNYEAQ. CDR3: CASSLRSAGGQGDYEQYF. DNA of the CDR3: TGTGCCAGCAGCTTACGATCCGCGGGGGGACAGGGGGACTACGAGCAGTACTTC.

The chain carries TRBV27 and TRBJ2-7; D is unresolved. Looked up from germline, CDR1 is MNHEY and CDR2 is SMNVEV (reference sequence). With 5 bases removed from V and 9 bases from J, the gap between germline ends came to 14 bases. This CDR3 comprises 12 residues. The CDR3 region is CASSQDGWVQYF. CDR3 coding DNA: TGTGCCAGCAGTCAGGACGGCTGGGTGCAGTACTTC.

This clonotype was observed a single time. The gene calls are TRBV29-1 and TRBJ1-1; D remains ambiguous. The germline V gene has CDR1 SQVTM and CDR2 ANQGSEA. Trimming took 6 bases from V and 1 from J, leaving 9 bases between them. This CDR3 spans 12 amino acids. CDR3 nucleotides: TGCAGCGTCGCCACGGGGAACACTGAAGCTTTCTTT. This encodes CSVATGNTEAFF.

This clonotype was counted only a few times. The chain is built from TRBV9 and TRBJ2-3; possible D gene TRBD2, 6 bases. Germline CDR1 reads SGDLS; CDR2 reads YYNGEE. CDR3 length: 15 amino acids. V lost 6 bases to trimming and J lost 4 bases, with 18 bases between them. The CDR3 reads CASTVFGGVADTQYF. Written as DNA, the CDR3 is TGTGCCAGCACCGTTTTCGGGGGAGTGGCAGATACGCAGTATTTT.

V gene TRBV12-3 or TRBV12-4 combines with J gene TRBJ1-4; 9 bases match TRBD1. This CDR3 has 19 amino acids. Losses at the gene ends were 5 bases for V and 6 bases for J; bases not matched to a gene: 19. The CDR3 bases are TGTGCCAGCAGTAAGACTGCAGTAGGGACAGGGCGAGCTTATGAAAAACTGTTTTTT. Its protein is CASSKTAVGTGRAYEKLFF.

As for this clonotype: A read error is possible here, since a much larger clone lies one base away. The CDR3 sequence is CAGSPPGIHGYTF. CDR3 coding DNA: TGTGCCGGCAGCCCTCCAGGTATACATGGCTACACCTTC. The chain joins TRBV5-6 to TRBJ1-2; the D is unclear. This CDR3 has 13 amino acids. The germline gives CDR1 SGHDT, CDR2 YYEEEE.

The chain joins TRBV29-1 to TRBJ1-1, with D unresolved. This CDR3 spans 12 amino acids. Trimming took off 7 bases at V and 0 bases at J, with 9 bases between the two ends. Per the germline V gene, CDR1 is SQVTM and CDR2 is ANQGSEA. The CDR3 DNA follows: TGCAGCGCTGACGAACTGAACACTGAAGCTTTCTTT. Protein product: CSADELNTEAFF.

This clonotype has at least ten counts. V usage is TRBV10-3 and J usage is TRBJ2-3, with TRBD1 matching over 9 bases. Germline V gene sequence: CDR1 ENHRY, CDR2 SYGVKD. The V and J ends lost 6 bases and 4 bases, in that order; junction bases with no gene match: 5. This CDR3 region has 14 residues. The CDR3 DNA is TGTGCCATCAGACCGGGACAGGGTGCAGATACGCAGTATTTT. Translated, it gives CAIRPGQGADTQYF.

This clonotype was observed many times. This chain connects TRBV2 to TRBJ2-5; TRBD1 might be the D (6 bases). The CDR3 has 14 residues. V lost 6 bases and J lost 2, with 13 bases in between. CDR1 is SNHLY and CDR2 is FYNNEI in the germline V gene. The CDR3 region has the DNA TGTGCCAGCAGGGCCGGGACAATACAAGAGACCCAGTACTTC. Its translation: CASRAGTIQETQYF.

This clonotype appeared a few times. The V and J genes are TRBV18 and TRBJ1-1; D is uncertain. There are 12 residues in the CDR3. From germline, CDR1 is KGHSH and CDR2 LQKENI. Between the trimmed V and J ends, which lost 3 bases and 7 bases, there was a span of 9 bases. CDR3 amino acids: CASSPTNGEAFF. The CDR3 nucleotides are TGTGCCAGCTCACCCACGAACGGTGAAGCTTTCTTT.

The chain links TRBV28 to TRBJ1-5; D is perhaps TRBD1 (6 bases). V gave up 5 bases and J gave up 5 bases, with 13 bases separating them. Germline V CDR1 and CDR2: MDHEN, SYDVKM. This CDR3 spans 14 amino acids. This chain's CDR3 is CASSLLGGDQPQHF. In nucleotides, the CDR3 is TGTGCCAGCAGTCTCCTCGGGGGCGATCAGCCCCAGCATTTT.

This clonotype was detected ten times or more. This chain connects TRBV4-2 to TRBJ2-3; TRBD2 matches at 10 bases. V trimming: 2 bases; J trimming: 5 bases; junction bases outside the gene matches: 16. Germline V gene sequence: CDR1 LGHNA, CDR2 YNFKEQ. The CDR3 runs 19 residues. For the CDR3, the DNA is TGTGCCAGCAGCCAACGGACTAGCGGCGACAGCCCGCAACAAGATACGCAGTATTTT. This gives the protein CASSQRTSGDSPQQDTQYF.

This chain links TRBV20-1 with TRBJ1-4; TRBD1 is a possible D gene (6 bases). This CDR3 is built from 13 residues. In germline, CDR1 is DFQATT, CDR2 SNEGSKA (reference sequence). The V end lost 2 bases, the J end lost 4 bases, and 8 bases lay between the germline ends. The CDR3 sequence is CSARQGLNEKLFF. In DNA form, the CDR3 reads TGCAGTGCTAGACAGGGGCTTAATGAAAAACTGTTTTTT.

This clonotype was found many times. The chain recombines TRBV6-2 or TRBV6-3 with TRBJ2-7, with 8 bases matching TRBD1. CDR3 length equals 17 residues. Losses at the gene ends were 5 bases for V and 1 base for J; bases not matched to a gene: 13. Germline V gene sequence: CDR1 MNHEY, CDR2 SVGEGT. DNA for the CDR3: TGTGCCAGCAGTACCCCACAGGGGGTGATTTTGTCCTACGAGCAGTACTTC. This gives the protein CASSTPQGVILSYEQYF.

This clonotype has at least ten counts. The chain is built from TRBV11-3 and TRBJ1-1; D ambiguous. CDR3 length equals 15 residues. Deletions cut 1 base from V and 0 bases from J, with 9 bases between. CDR1 and CDR2 (germline): SGHNT, YENEEA. CDR3 sequence reads: CASSLGSPMNTEAFF. CDR3 bases: TGTGCCAGCAGCTTAGGGTCCCCCATGAACACTGAAGCTTTCTTT.

This clonotype has ten or more counts. This rearrangement joins TRBV20-1 to TRBJ1-4, with D perhaps matching TRBD1 (6 bases). The CDR3 extends over 14 amino acids. V gave up 2 bases and J gave up 5 bases, with 12 bases separating them. Per germline, CDR1 DFQATT and CDR2 SNEGSKA (reference sequence). DNA of the CDR3: TGCAGTGCTAGAAGGGGGTATCCAAATGAAAAACTGTTTTTT. Translated, it gives CSARRGYPNEKLFF.

The chain carries TRBV28 and TRBJ1-2, with D uncertain. Trimming took 7 bases from V and 4 from J, leaving 22 bases between them. The CDR3 is 16 residues long. Germline values: CDR1 MDHEN, CDR2 SYDVKM. This CDR3 reads CASTPVGWEGPYGYTF. CDR3 coding DNA: TGTGCCAGCACCCCCGTAGGGTGGGAAGGTCCCTATGGCTACACCTTC.